A selection of T cell receptor beta chains follows, all from one sample in a study of T-cell memory formation after mild COVID-19. TCRdb re-called the 5' RACE reads through MiXCR, storing one row per CDR3 protein. The sample shows over 400,000 distinct CDR3 sequences, roughly a quarter of them seen only once. Material for sequencing was PBMCs or a T cell subset sorted from them (not recorded which). The receptors derive from an adult woman who had mild COVID-19 (a few samples of this study predate the infection). Cell type and time point are not known. CDR3s include the opening cysteine and the closing phenylalanine or tryptophan. Fields, in order: J gene, clone size, V gene, D gene, CDR3 DNA, CDR3 protein. D genes are given only for firm matches. Part of the rows lack a size; the others show once, few, many or a class for expanded clones.

J: TRBJ1-1; size: -; V: TRBV11-3; D: -; DNA: TGTGCCAGCAGCTCCTGGGAGGGCGCGAACACTGAAGCTTTCTTT; CDR3: CASSSWEGANTEAFF
J: TRBJ1-4; size: -; V: TRBV2; D: -; DNA: TGTGCCAGCAGAGATTCACAGATACGGAATGAAAAACTGTTTTTT; CDR3: CASRDSQIRNEKLFF
J: TRBJ2-7; size: few; V: TRBV7-9; D: -; DNA: TGTGCCAGCATGGGGGCCGGAACTAAGTACGAGCAGTACTTC; CDR3: CASMGAGTKYEQYF
J: TRBJ2-7; size: many; V: TRBV27; D: -; DNA: TGTGCCAGCGCCGGGACCCCCTACTACGAGCAGTACTTC; CDR3: CASAGTPYYEQYF
J: TRBJ1-1; size: many; V: TRBV25-1; D: -; DNA: TGTGCCAGCAGTGATGGGCATCCGAACACTGAAGCTTTCTTT; CDR3: CASSDGHPNTEAFF
J: TRBJ2-1; size: few; V: TRBV29-1; D: TRBD2; DNA: TGCAGCGCGAGGGGTACAGCGGGGAGCCAGACTCACAATGAGCAGTTCTTC; CDR3: CSARGTAGSQTHNEQFF
J: TRBJ1-4; size: few; V: TRBV15; D: TRBD1; DNA: TGTGCCACCAGCAGAGTACAGGGGAGTGAAAAACTGTTTTTT; CDR3: CATSRVQGSEKLFF
J: TRBJ2-3; size: -; V: TRBV11-3; D: -; DNA: TGTGCCAGCAGCTTAGGTTTTGGGTACGGTGATACGCAGTATTTT; CDR3: CASSLGFGYGDTQYF
J: TRBJ2-4; size: -; V: TRBV12-3/TRBV12-4; D: -; DNA: TGTGCCAGCAGTTCGGGCGGCCTCATGTTAGCCAAAAACATTCAGTACTTC; CDR3: CASSSGGLMLAKNIQYF
J: TRBJ1-1; size: few; V: TRBV4-3; D: TRBD1; DNA: TGCGCCAGCAGCCAAGAAAGGGGGCGTCTAACTGAAGCTTTCTTT; CDR3: CASSQERGRLTEAFF
J: TRBJ2-1; size: -; V: TRBV7-2; D: TRBD1; DNA: TGTGCCAGCAGCTCCCGATCCGGGACAGGGGGCGGTGAGCAGTTCTTC; CDR3: CASSSRSGTGGGEQFF
J: TRBJ2-7; size: few; V: TRBV20-1; D: -; DNA: TGCAGTGCTAGAATCTTTGAGACAGCATCCTACGAGCAGTACTTC; CDR3: CSARIFETASYEQYF
J: TRBJ2-7; size: once; V: TRBV6-2/TRBV6-3; D: -; DNA: TGTGCCAGCAGTTACAGGGTAGTCGGCTACGAGCAGTACTTC; CDR3: CASSYRVVGYEQYF
J: TRBJ2-7; size: -; V: TRBV29-1; D: -; DNA: TGCAGCGTTGTTGGCAGCGCCTACGAGCAGTACTTC; CDR3: CSVVGSAYEQYF
J: TRBJ2-1; size: -; V: TRBV24-1; D: TRBD1; DNA: TGTGCCACCAGTGGGACAGGGTTCAATGAGCAGTTCTTC; CDR3: CATSGTGFNEQFF
J: TRBJ2-1; size: -; V: TRBV20-1; D: -; DNA: TGCAGTGCTAGAGATCCCCGGCGGGGGCCCTACAATGAGCAGTTCTTC; CDR3: CSARDPRRGPYNEQFF
J: TRBJ1-1; size: few; V: TRBV4-1; D: -; DNA: TGCGCCAGCAGCCAACGGTGGGACGCCTCGGGGGGCACTGAAGCTTTCTTT; CDR3: CASSQRWDASGGTEAFF
J: TRBJ2-1; size: many; V: TRBV6-2/TRBV6-3; D: TRBD2; DNA: TGTGCCAGCAGTTACTCCCCTCCTAGCGGAATATACAATGAGCAGTTCTTC; CDR3: CASSYSPPSGIYNEQFF
J: TRBJ2-7; size: -; V: TRBV18; D: TRBD1; DNA: TGTGCCAGCTCCTCATTGCCGGGACAGGGCACCTACGAGCAGTACTTC; CDR3: CASSSLPGQGTYEQYF
J: TRBJ2-1; size: -; V: TRBV29-1; D: TRBD2; DNA: TGCAGCGTTGAAGTTGCGGGAGTCTGGGAGCAGTTCTTC; CDR3: CSVEVAGVWEQFF
J: TRBJ1-2; size: few; V: TRBV10-3; D: TRBD1; DNA: TGTGCCATCAGCGCTGGACAGGGGATCACAAAGAAAAACTATGGCTACACCTTC; CDR3: CAISAGQGITKKNYGYTF
J: TRBJ2-7; size: -; V: TRBV24-1; D: -; DNA: TGTGCCACCAGTGACCCCGACACGTACCCCGGCGAGCAGTACTTC; CDR3: CATSDPDTYPGEQYF
J: TRBJ2-1; size: few; V: TRBV2; D: -; DNA: TGTGCCAGCAGTGGAATTAGCGGTTACAATGAGCAGTTCTTC; CDR3: CASSGISGYNEQFF
J: TRBJ2-7; size: -; V: TRBV29-1; D: -; DNA: TGCAGCGTTGAGGCGCCAGGGGGGTACGAGCAGTACTTC; CDR3: CSVEAPGGYEQYF
J: TRBJ2-3; size: few; V: TRBV7-3; D: -; DNA: TGTGCCAGCAGCTGGACTGTTAGCACAGATACGCAGTATTTT; CDR3: CASSWTVSTDTQYF
J: TRBJ1-2; size: -; V: TRBV24-1; D: TRBD1; DNA: TGTGCCACCAGTTCATCCGGGACAGGGAAGTATGGCTACACCTTC; CDR3: CATSSSGTGKYGYTF
J: TRBJ2-7; size: many; V: TRBV7-9; D: -; DNA: TGTGCCAGCAGCTTAGACTGGGCAGGGAAGCAGTACTTC; CDR3: CASSLDWAGKQYF
J: TRBJ2-7; size: few; V: TRBV11-3; D: TRBD2; DNA: TGTGCCAGCAGCCATCCTAGCGGGAGTTCTTCCTACGAGCAGTACTTC; CDR3: CASSHPSGSSSYEQYF
J: TRBJ1-5; size: -; V: TRBV2; D: -; DNA: TGTGCCAGCAGTTGGGACCTAGGGTCTTCCAATCAGCCCCAGCATTTT; CDR3: CASSWDLGSSNQPQHF
J: TRBJ1-1; size: -; V: TRBV6-1; D: TRBD1; DNA: TGTGCCAGCAGACGGGACAGGGCGAACACTGAAGCTTTCTTT; CDR3: CASRRDRANTEAFF
J: TRBJ2-2; size: few; V: TRBV6-2/TRBV6-3; D: -; DNA: TGTGCCAGCAGTTACTCGTTGGCTACCGGGGAGCTGTTTTTT; CDR3: CASSYSLATGELFF
J: TRBJ2-3; size: few; V: TRBV6-2/TRBV6-3; D: -; DNA: TGTGCCAGCAGTTATGGGGGGATGGCAGATACGCAGTATTTT; CDR3: CASSYGGMADTQYF
J: TRBJ2-1; size: few; V: TRBV19; D: -; DNA: TGTGCCACCCAGTCGAGGATTGGTGAGCAGTTCTTC; CDR3: CATQSRIGEQFF
J: TRBJ2-1; size: -; V: TRBV11-2; D: TRBD1; DNA: TGTGCCAGCAGCAAGATTCCGGGACAGGGGTTATACAATGAGCAGTTCTTC; CDR3: CASSKIPGQGLYNEQFF
J: TRBJ2-1; size: few; V: TRBV2; D: -; DNA: TGTGCCAGCAGTGCTCTAGTCAATGAGCAGTTCTTC; CDR3: CASSALVNEQFF
J: TRBJ2-5; size: -; V: TRBV29-1; D: -; DNA: TGCAGCGTTGAAGGCGGTCCAGGTCTCTACCAAGAGACCCAGTACTTC; CDR3: CSVEGGPGLYQETQYF
J: TRBJ1-2; size: once; V: TRBV5-8; D: -; DNA: TGTGCCAGCAGCTCGATCAGGTCACCCCATGGCTACACCTTC; CDR3: CASSSIRSPHGYTF
J: TRBJ2-7; size: -; V: TRBV11-2; D: -; DNA: TGTGCCAGCAGCTCACCGACGTTCGGGACACTCTCCTACGAGCAGTACTTC; CDR3: CASSSPTFGTLSYEQYF
J: TRBJ2-3; size: -; V: TRBV18; D: TRBD2; DNA: TGTGCCAGCTCACCTCTCAGGACTAGCGGGAGTGCGGATACGCAGTATTTT; CDR3: CASSPLRTSGSADTQYF
J: TRBJ2-7; size: -; V: TRBV15; D: -; DNA: TGTGCCACCAGCAGAGAGATCGGGACAGCGGGCTCCTACGAGCAGTACTTC; CDR3: CATSREIGTAGSYEQYF
J: TRBJ2-3; size: few; V: TRBV6-6; D: TRBD2; DNA: TGTGCCAGCAGTCCTAGTATCCTAGCGGGCTTCCAAGGTACGCAGTATTTT; CDR3: CASSPSILAGFQGTQYF
J: TRBJ2-5; size: -; V: TRBV15; D: -; DNA: TGTGCCACCAGCAGATACGGGACTCGCGGCCCCTCCATGGAGACCCAGTACTTC; CDR3: CATSRYGTRGPSMETQYF
J: TRBJ2-7; size: -; V: TRBV11-3; D: -; DNA: TGTGCCAGCAGCCAAGATCGTAGACCCTACGAGCAGTACTTC; CDR3: CASSQDRRPYEQYF
J: TRBJ1-1; size: -; V: TRBV6-2/TRBV6-3; D: -; DNA: TGTGCCAGCAGCCCCAGAAGGGGTCGCACTGAAGCTTTCTTT; CDR3: CASSPRRGRTEAFF
J: TRBJ2-3; size: few; V: TRBV12-3/TRBV12-4; D: TRBD2; DNA: TGTGCCAGCAGTCCGTCCGGGACTAGAGCAGATACGCAGTATTTT; CDR3: CASSPSGTRADTQYF
J: TRBJ1-2; size: -; V: TRBV6-6; D: -; DNA: TGTGCCAGCAGCTTATCCACAGCCGCCACCTTC; CDR3: CASSLSTAATF
J: TRBJ2-7; size: -; V: TRBV4-3; D: -; DNA: TGCGCCAGCAGCCAAGAATTGAGGCAGGGTGGGGAGCAGTACTTC; CDR3: CASSQELRQGGEQYF
J: TRBJ2-3; size: -; V: TRBV29-1; D: -; DNA: TGCAGCGCTCTTTTGTCCGGCACAGATACGCAGTATTTT; CDR3: CSALLSGTDTQYF
J: TRBJ1-2; size: -; V: TRBV5-1; D: TRBD1; DNA: TGCGCCAGCAGCTTGGCCGGGGACAGGGGAGAGCGTGGCTACACCTTC; CDR3: CASSLAGDRGERGYTF
J: TRBJ2-7; size: few; V: TRBV10-3; D: TRBD1; DNA: TGTGCCTCCGCCGGGACAGAGGACGAGCAGTACTTC; CDR3: CASAGTEDEQYF
J: TRBJ1-2; size: -; V: TRBV18; D: TRBD1; DNA: TGTGCCAGCTCACCGGGACAGGACAACTATGGCTACACCTTC; CDR3: CASSPGQDNYGYTF
J: TRBJ2-1; size: -; V: TRBV4-2; D: TRBD2; DNA: TGTGCCAGCAGCCGGAACGGGGGGGCCCTCAATGAGCAGTTCTTC; CDR3: CASSRNGGALNEQFF
J: TRBJ2-7; size: -; V: TRBV4-3; D: TRBD1; DNA: TGCGCCAGCAGCCGAGACAGGGGGCGCGACTACGAGCAGTACTTC; CDR3: CASSRDRGRDYEQYF
J: TRBJ1-2; size: few; V: TRBV7-8; D: -; DNA: TGTGCCAGCAGCCCGGGACTGAGCTATGGCTACACCTTC; CDR3: CASSPGLSYGYTF
J: TRBJ2-3; size: -; V: TRBV5-6; D: TRBD2; DNA: TGTGCCAGCAGCTCCACTAGCGGGGGGCCGGTAGATACGCAGTATTTT; CDR3: CASSSTSGGPVDTQYF
J: TRBJ2-1; size: many; V: TRBV7-3; D: TRBD2; DNA: TGTGCCAGCAGCTTAAGGCCCGGTCGGCGGGGGGGTATTCATGAGCAGTTCTTC; CDR3: CASSLRPGRRGGIHEQFF